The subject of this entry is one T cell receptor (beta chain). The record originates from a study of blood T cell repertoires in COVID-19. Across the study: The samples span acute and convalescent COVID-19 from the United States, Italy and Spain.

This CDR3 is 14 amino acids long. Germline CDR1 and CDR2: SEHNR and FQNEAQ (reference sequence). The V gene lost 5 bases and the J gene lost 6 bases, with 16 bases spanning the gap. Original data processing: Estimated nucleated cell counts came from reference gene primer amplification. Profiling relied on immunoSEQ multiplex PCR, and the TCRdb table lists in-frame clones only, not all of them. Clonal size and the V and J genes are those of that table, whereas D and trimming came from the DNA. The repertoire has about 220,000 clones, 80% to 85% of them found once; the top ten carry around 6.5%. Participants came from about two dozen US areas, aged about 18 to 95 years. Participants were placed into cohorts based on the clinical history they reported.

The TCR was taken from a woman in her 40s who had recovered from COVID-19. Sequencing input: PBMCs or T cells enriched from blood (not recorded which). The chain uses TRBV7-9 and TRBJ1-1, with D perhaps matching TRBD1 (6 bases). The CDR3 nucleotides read TGTGCCAGCAGCCCACAGGGTAAGAGGGCTGAAGCTTTCTTT. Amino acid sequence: CASSPQGKRAEAFF.